This T cell receptor (beta chain) was captured by sequencing in a study of cytomegalovirus exposure and HLA in healthy donors. PCR was performed using 60 Vbeta and 13 Jbeta primers. The method was immunoSEQ multiplex PCR; TCRdb's version includes in-frame clones alone and lacks a portion of them. The sample has around 230,000 clones, 82% seen once. There are a few counts of this clone. After removal of 0 bases from V and 2 bases from J, the junction contained 7 bases not matched to a gene. Germline-derived CDR1 and CDR2 are SGDLS and YYNGEE. The CDR3 is 17 residues long. The receptor was isolated from a man aged 40-50 years in good health and CMV-seropositive. V and J are TRBV9 and TRBJ2-5; 10 bases map to TRBD2. Sequences were obtained from PBMCs. CDR3 amino acids: CASSVGTSGKTQETQYF. Here the CDR3 DNA reads TGTGCCAGCAGCGTAGGGACTAGCGGAAAGACTCAAGAGACCCAGTACTTC.